A single sample is the source of the 20 T cell receptor beta chains below, sequenced in a study of CD8 T cells in ankylosing spondylitis. TCRdb independently ran MiXCR on the 5' RACE reads; one entry per CDR3 protein. The top ten clones hold about 20% of a sample with 700,000 or so distinct CDR3 sequences, over 15% of them seen once. General observations from the study: Characteristic, it appeared, of ankylosing spondylitis blood was a TCR beta motif of about eight highly homologous variants.

No antigen has been identified for these receptors. The specimen was blood, either unsorted or a sorted T cell fraction (not recorded which). Receptor source: a male donor with ankylosing spondylitis.

This clonotype has just one count. V usage is TRBV6-5 and J usage is TRBJ2-1, with 8 positions matching TRBD2. V was pared by 4 bases and J by 6 bases, with 8 bases of the junction left unmatched. The CDR3 runs to 15 residues. The V gene's germline CDR1 is MNHEY and CDR2 SVGAGI. The CDR3 bases are TGTGCCAGCAGTTTTCGGACTAGCCCCGGCAATGAGCAGTTCTTC. Translated: CASSFRTSPGNEQFF.

The chain has TRBV20-1 and TRBJ2-7; the D is unclear. The ends were cut back, 3 bases at V and 2 bases at J, with 11 bases in the middle. CDR3 size: 13 residues. Germline V gene sequence: CDR1 DFQATT, CDR2 SNEGSKA (reference sequence). Here the CDR3 reads CSASWQETYEQYF. CDR3 sequence (DNA): TGCAGTGCTAGCTGGCAGGAAACCTACGAGCAGTACTTC.

This rearrangement joins TRBV19 to TRBJ2-1; no firm D call. The CDR3 contains 13 residues. The germline gives CDR1 LNHDA, CDR2 SQIVND (reference sequence). Trimming left V 6 bases short and J 2 bases short, with 8 bases between. The CDR3 protein is CASRRNPYNEQFF. CDR3 in DNA: TGTGCCAGTAGAAGGAATCCCTACAATGAGCAGTTCTTC.

The rearrangement joins TRBV15 to TRBJ2-5, with 8 bases lining up with TRBD2. The germline gives CDR1 LNHNV, CDR2 YYDKDF (reference sequence). V gave up 1 base and J gave up 5 bases; unmatched junction bases: 9. This CDR3 contains 16 residues. CDR3 sequence: CATSRADGRAGETQYF. CDR3 sequence (DNA): TGTGCCACCAGCAGAGCGGACGGGAGGGCCGGGGAGACCCAGTACTTC.

There are a few counts of this clonotype. The rearrangement joins TRBV12-3 or TRBV12-4 to TRBJ1-3; D is perhaps TRBD1 (6 bases). The ends were cut back, 7 bases at V and 0 bases at J, with 13 bases in the middle. The CDR3 has 15 amino acids. In DNA form, the CDR3 reads TGTGCCAGCACCTTACAGGGCCGCTCTGGAAACACCATATATTTT. Its translation: CASTLQGRSGNTIYF.

This chain uses TRBV29-1 with TRBJ2-7; D gene ambiguous. Germline V lookup: CDR1 SQVTM, CDR2 ANQGSEA. V was clipped by 0 bases and J by 3 bases, with 9 bases between them. CDR3 length equals 13 residues. The CDR3 is CSVEDAQDYEQYF. The DNA for the CDR3 is TGCAGCGTTGAAGACGCACAAGACTACGAGCAGTACTTC.

The table lists this clonotype with a few counts. The chain employs TRBV2 and TRBJ2-5; tentative D call: TRBD1 (6 bases). Between the trimmed V and J ends, which lost 7 bases and 6 bases, there was a span of 9 bases. The germline V gene encodes CDR1 SNHLY and CDR2 FYNNEI. CDR3 length: 11 residues. The CDR3 coding sequence is TGTGCCAGCATTGGGGGCAAGACCCAGTACTTC. Its translation: CASIGGKTQYF.

This rearrangement joins TRBV12-3 or TRBV12-4 to TRBJ2-2, with 9 bases matching TRBD2. V shed 11 bases, J shed 6 bases, and the junction held 7 bases outside the gene matches. The CDR3 has 13 amino acids. The CDR3 reads CASEVAGAGELFF. The CDR3 nucleotides read TGTGCCTCCGAGGTAGCGGGGGCCGGGGAGCTGTTTTTT.

This sequence joins TRBV4-1 and TRBJ2-5; D possibly uses TRBD1 or TRBD2 (5 bases each). The CDR3 extends over 17 amino acids. V was trimmed by 0 bases and J by 3 bases, leaving 17 bases between them. CDR1 is MGHRA and CDR2 is YSYEKL in the germline V gene. This CDR3 reads CASSQETGSGPKETQYF. For the CDR3, the DNA is TGCGCCAGCAGCCAAGAGACTGGGTCGGGACCGAAAGAGACCCAGTACTTC.

The rearrangement joins TRBV9 to TRBJ2-2, with D possibly called TRBD1 or TRBD2 (6 bases each). Germline V lookup: CDR1 SGDLS, CDR2 YYNGEE. This CDR3 comprises 19 residues. With 0 bases removed from V and 2 bases from J, the gap between germline ends came to 20 bases. The CDR3 DNA is TGTGCCAGCAGCGTAGGAACTGCTAGGGGGGCGCGAAACACCGGGGAGCTGTTTTTT. It translates to CASSVGTARGARNTGELFF. Full variable domain (outside the CDR3, taken from reference TRBV9 and TRBJ2-2): DSGVTQTPKHLITATGQRVTLRCSPRSGDLSVYWYQQSLDQGLQFLIQYYNGEERAKGNILERFSAQQFPDLHSELNLSSLELGDSALYFCASSVGTARGARNTGELFFGEGSRLTVL.

This clonotype was found a few times. V gene TRBV5-1 combines with J gene TRBJ2-7; D possibly corresponds to TRBD1 (5 bases). V was shortened by 0 bases and J by 3 bases, with 10 bases between the two germline ends. CDR1 SGHRS and CDR2 YFSETQ come from the germline V gene. This CDR3 is built from 14 residues. CDR3 amino acids: CASSLGQRNYEQYF. As DNA, the CDR3 is TGCGCCAGCAGCTTGGGACAGCGTAACTACGAGCAGTACTTC.

This clonotype came up a few times. The chain employs TRBV7-9 and TRBJ1-2; 9 bases map to TRBD1. CDR1 and CDR2 from the germline V gene are SEHNR and FQNEAQ (reference sequence). V was pared by 3 bases and J by 4 bases, with 9 bases of the junction left unmatched. There are 16 residues in the CDR3. In nucleotides, the CDR3 is TGTGCCAGCAGCTTTCAGGGACAGGGCCATGGCTATGGCTACACCTTC. Encoded protein: CASSFQGQGHGYGYTF.

The chain employs TRBV2 and TRBJ2-6; no definite D call. The CDR3 runs to 15 residues. Germline CDR1 reads SNHLY; CDR2 reads FYNNEI. V lost 3 bases to trimming and J lost 2 bases, with 8 bases between them. CDR3 sequence (DNA): TGTGCCAGCAGTGAGGGCATCACTGGGGCCAACGTCCTGACTTTC. Translated, it gives CASSEGITGANVLTF.

This clonotype was detected only a few times. The chain couples TRBV7-8 to TRBJ1-5, with a possible D match to TRBD1 (5 bases). Germline assignment: CDR1 SGHVS and CDR2 FQNEAQ. The CDR3 runs 16 residues. The ends were cut back, 1 base at V and 5 bases at J, with 15 bases in the middle. CDR3 region: CASSLEVVGGDQPQHF. The CDR3 coding sequence is TGTGCCAGCAGCTTAGAGGTCGTCGGGGGTGATCAGCCCCAGCATTTT.

This chain links TRBV4-1 with TRBJ2-5; D may be TRBD1 or TRBD2 (6 bases each). Germline CDR1 reads MGHRA; CDR2 reads YSYEKL. The V and J ends lost 1 base and 2 bases respectively, with 14 bases between them. This CDR3 has 16 amino acids. This chain's CDR3 is CASSQVLGGTQETQYF. The CDR3 nucleotides read TGCGCCAGCAGCCAAGTCCTAGGGGGGACTCAAGAGACCCAGTACTTC.

This clonotype was seen more than once but under ten times. The J gene is TRBJ2-3, the V gene TRBV5-1, with 8 bases fitting TRBD1. The germline gives CDR1 SGHRS, CDR2 YFSETQ. After removal of 7 bases from V and 0 bases from J, the junction contained 4 bases not matched to a gene. The CDR3 sequence is 14 residues long. CDR3 in DNA: TGCGCCAGCTGCTCAGGGGGCAGCACAGATACGCAGTATTTT. Residues: CASCSGGSTDTQYF.

The chain is built from TRBV4-2 and TRBJ2-1; TRBD2 matches 7 bases. Germline V gene sequence: CDR1 LGHNA, CDR2 YNFKEQ. This CDR3 comprises 16 residues. J gave up 3 bases and V 1 base, and 6 bases lay outside the gene matches. DNA for the CDR3: TGTGCCAGCAGCCAAGGCCGCGGGGGTAACTACAATGAGCAGTTCTTC. Translating gives CASSQGRGGNYNEQFF.

This clonotype was observed once. The chain carries TRBV28 and TRBJ1-2, with D possibly being TRBD1 (5 bases). The CDR3 totals 14 residues. CDR1 is MDHEN, CDR2 SYDVKM, per germline. With 6 bases removed from V and 0 bases from J, the gap between germline ends came to 11 bases. This CDR3 reads CASRTGPPNYGYTF. CDR3 in DNA: TGTGCCAGCAGGACGGGACCGCCTAACTATGGCTACACCTTC.

The table lists this clonotype with a few counts. The rearrangement links TRBV6-5 to TRBJ1-1, with TRBD1 matching 10 bases. The V segment lost 6 bases and the J segment 11 bases; nucleotides outside the gene matches: 6. Germline CDR1 and CDR2: MNHEY and SVGAGI. The CDR3 contains 12 residues. CDR3 DNA sequence: TGTGCCAGCAGAGCTGGGACAGGGGCGGCTTTCTTT. As protein: CASRAGTGAAFF.

The chain couples TRBV29-1 to TRBJ2-2; a weak D match, TRBD2 (5 bases). The CDR3 loop spans 12 amino acids. The germline V and J ends were trimmed by 5 bases and 5 bases, with 9 bases remaining between them. From germline, CDR1 is SQVTM and CDR2 ANQGSEA. The chain's CDR3 is CSVRTVTGELFF. The DNA of the CDR3 is TGCAGCGTTCGGACTGTTACCGGGGAGCTGTTTTTT.